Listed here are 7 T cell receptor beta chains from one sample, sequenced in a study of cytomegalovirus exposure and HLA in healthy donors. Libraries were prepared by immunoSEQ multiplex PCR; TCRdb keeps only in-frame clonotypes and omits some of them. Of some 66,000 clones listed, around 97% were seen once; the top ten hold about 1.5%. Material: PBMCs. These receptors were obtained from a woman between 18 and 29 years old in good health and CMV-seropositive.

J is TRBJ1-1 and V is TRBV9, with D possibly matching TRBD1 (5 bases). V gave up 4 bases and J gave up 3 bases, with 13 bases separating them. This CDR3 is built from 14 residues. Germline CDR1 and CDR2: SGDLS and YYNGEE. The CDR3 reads CASSPVGGDTEAFF. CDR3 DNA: TGTGCCAGCAGCCCCGTCGGGGGGGACACTGAAGCTTTCTTT.

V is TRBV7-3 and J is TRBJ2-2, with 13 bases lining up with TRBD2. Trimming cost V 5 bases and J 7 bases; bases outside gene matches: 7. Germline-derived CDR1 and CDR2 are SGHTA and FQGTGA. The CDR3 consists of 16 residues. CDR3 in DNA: TGTGCCAGCAGCCTCCGGACTAGCGGGAGTGTCGGGGAGCTGTTTTTT. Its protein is CASSLRTSGSVGELFF.

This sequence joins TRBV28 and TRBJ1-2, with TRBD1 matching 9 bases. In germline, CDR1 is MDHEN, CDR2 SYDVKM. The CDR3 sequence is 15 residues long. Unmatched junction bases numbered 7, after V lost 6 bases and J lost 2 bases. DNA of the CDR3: TGTGCCAGCAGCATCTGGACAGGGGCCAACTATGGCTACACCTTC. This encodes CASSIWTGANYGYTF.

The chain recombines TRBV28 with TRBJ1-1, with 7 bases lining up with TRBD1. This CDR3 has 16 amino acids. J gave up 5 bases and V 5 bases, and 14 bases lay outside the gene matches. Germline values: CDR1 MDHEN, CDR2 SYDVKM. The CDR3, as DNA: TGTGCCAGCAGTCTGCTCCAGGGGGTGGGAGGAACTGAAGCTTTCTTT. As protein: CASSLLQGVGGTEAFF.

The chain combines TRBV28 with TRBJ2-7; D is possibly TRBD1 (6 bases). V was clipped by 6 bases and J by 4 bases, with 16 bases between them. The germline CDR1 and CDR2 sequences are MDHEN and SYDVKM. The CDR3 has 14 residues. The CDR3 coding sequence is TGTGCCAGCAGATTACAGGGTGACCCATACGAGCAGTACTTC. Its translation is CASRLQGDPYEQYF.

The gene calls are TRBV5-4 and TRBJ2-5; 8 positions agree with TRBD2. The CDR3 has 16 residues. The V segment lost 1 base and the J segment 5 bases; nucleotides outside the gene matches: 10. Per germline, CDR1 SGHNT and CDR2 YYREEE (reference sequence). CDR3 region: CASSLPGRAFWETQYF. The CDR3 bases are TGTGCCAGCAGCTTGCCCGGGAGGGCCTTTTGGGAGACCCAGTACTTC.

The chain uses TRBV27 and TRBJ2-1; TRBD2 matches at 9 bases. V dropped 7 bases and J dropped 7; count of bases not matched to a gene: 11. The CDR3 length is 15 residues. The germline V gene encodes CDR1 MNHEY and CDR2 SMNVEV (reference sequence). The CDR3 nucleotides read TGTGCCAGCACCCGGAATAGCGGGAGTGGAAATGAGCAGTTCTTC. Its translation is CASTRNSGSGNEQFF.